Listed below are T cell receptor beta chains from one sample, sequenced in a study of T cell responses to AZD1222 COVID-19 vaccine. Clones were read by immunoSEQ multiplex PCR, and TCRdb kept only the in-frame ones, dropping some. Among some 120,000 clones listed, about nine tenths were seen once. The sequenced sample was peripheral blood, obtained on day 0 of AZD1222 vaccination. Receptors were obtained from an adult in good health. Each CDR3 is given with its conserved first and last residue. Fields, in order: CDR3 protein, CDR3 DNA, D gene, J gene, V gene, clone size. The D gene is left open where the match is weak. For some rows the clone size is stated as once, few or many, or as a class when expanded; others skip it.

CDR3aa: CASSSTFYEQYF; CDR3nt: TGTGCCAGCAGTTCGACTTTCTACGAGCAGTACTTC; d_gene: NA; j_gene: TRBJ2-7; v_gene: TRBV12-3/TRBV12-4; abundance: NA
CDR3aa: CASSLGRTLSSYEQYF; CDR3nt: TGTGCCAGCAGCCTCGGACGGACGTTAAGCTCCTACGAGCAGTACTTC; d_gene: NA; j_gene: TRBJ2-7; v_gene: TRBV5-6; abundance: once
CDR3aa: CASSISGTGTYNEQFF; CDR3nt: TGTGCCAGTAGTATTTCTGGGACAGGGACATACAATGAGCAGTTCTTC; d_gene: TRBD1; j_gene: TRBJ2-1; v_gene: TRBV19; abundance: NA
CDR3aa: CASSSGGANQPQHF; CDR3nt: TGTGCCAGCAGCTCCGGCGGTGCTAATCAGCCCCAGCATTTT; d_gene: NA; j_gene: TRBJ1-5; v_gene: TRBV5-4; abundance: once
CDR3aa: CASSIRTSGSLISYEQYF; CDR3nt: TGTGCCAGTAGTATAAGGACTAGCGGGAGCCTTATCTCCTACGAGCAGTACTTC; d_gene: TRBD2; j_gene: TRBJ2-7; v_gene: TRBV19; abundance: NA
CDR3aa: CASSYNGGAGSPLHF; CDR3nt: TGTGCCAGCAGTTATAACGGGGGGGCCGGATCACCCCTCCACTTT; d_gene: NA; j_gene: TRBJ1-6; v_gene: TRBV6-2/TRBV6-3; abundance: NA
CDR3aa: CASSPEGLYEQYF; CDR3nt: TGTGCCAGCAGCCCGGAGGGGCTCTACGAGCAGTACTTC; d_gene: NA; j_gene: TRBJ2-7; v_gene: TRBV5-4; abundance: NA
CDR3aa: CASSLGQGAHEQYF; CDR3nt: TGCGCCAGCAGCCTGGGACAGGGGGCCCACGAGCAGTACTTC; d_gene: TRBD1; j_gene: TRBJ2-7; v_gene: TRBV5-1; abundance: NA
CDR3aa: CASSRWREGRNEQFF; CDR3nt: TGTGCCAGCAGCCGATGGCGGGAGGGCCGAAATGAGCAGTTCTTC; d_gene: TRBD2; j_gene: TRBJ2-1; v_gene: TRBV11-2; abundance: NA
CDR3aa: CALQTGTTGNTIYF; CDR3nt: TGTGCCTTACAGACCGGGACAACTGGAAACACCATATATTTT; d_gene: NA; j_gene: TRBJ1-3; v_gene: TRBV30; abundance: NA
CDR3aa: CATKLKWEEETQYF; CDR3nt: TGTGCCACCAAGTTGAAATGGGAGGAAGAGACCCAGTACTTC; d_gene: NA; j_gene: TRBJ2-5; v_gene: TRBV27; abundance: NA
CDR3aa: CSVGGGDSFYEQYF; CDR3nt: TGCAGCGTTGGGGGTGGTGACAGCTTCTACGAGCAGTACTTC; d_gene: NA; j_gene: TRBJ2-7; v_gene: TRBV29-1; abundance: once
CDR3aa: CASSPRGPWGETQYF; CDR3nt: TGTGCCAGCAGTCCCAGGGGTCCCTGGGGGGAGACCCAGTACTTC; d_gene: NA; j_gene: TRBJ2-5; v_gene: TRBV27; abundance: once
CDR3aa: CSASFRTSYEQYF; CDR3nt: TGCAGTGCTAGTTTCAGGACTTCCTACGAGCAGTACTTC; d_gene: NA; j_gene: TRBJ2-7; v_gene: TRBV20-1; abundance: NA
CDR3aa: CASTNTLRPGVTDTQYF; CDR3nt: TGTGCCAGCACCAATACTCTCCGGCCAGGGGTCACAGATACGCAGTATTTT; d_gene: NA; j_gene: TRBJ2-3; v_gene: TRBV9; abundance: NA
CDR3aa: CASSLGRAAVPQHF; CDR3nt: TGTGCCAGCAGCTTAGGACGGGCCGCGGTGCCCCAGCATTTT; d_gene: NA; j_gene: TRBJ1-5; v_gene: TRBV5-6; abundance: NA